These 19 T cell receptor beta chains share one sample of origin, sequenced in a study of T cell responses to AZD1222 COVID-19 vaccine (dated by TCRdb to the early 2020s). The library was built by means of the immunoSEQ multiplex PCR assay. The table comes from immuneACCESS by way of TCRdb, which keeps in-frame sequences with V and J called. Part of the clones is missing from these tables; in studies checked, under half for an unresolved V gene and the rest for unknown reasons. For this sample there are tens of thousands of clones; around 85% appear just once. About 4.5% of the sample rests with the top ten. The time point label corresponds to: about 28 days (+/-7) after the second vaccine dose. The sequencing here drew on peripheral blood, taken 28 days after the second AZD1222 dose. Receptor source: an adult who received the AZD1222 COVID-19 vaccine.

As for this clone: A much more abundant neighbour one base away suggests this may be a read error. The chain recombines TRBV4-1 with TRBJ2-1; TRBD2 agrees at 8 bases. The CDR3 spans 17 residues. In germline, CDR1 is MGHRA, CDR2 YSYEKL. Here the CDR3 DNA reads TGCCCCCGCAGCCGCCAGGACGGGACTAGAGTCGGCGATGAGCAGTTCTTC. As protein: CPRSRQDGTRVGDEQFF.

The V and J genes are TRBV24-1 and TRBJ1-5, with D possibly matching TRBD1 (6 bases). There are 14 residues in the CDR3. From germline, CDR1 is KGHDR and CDR2 SFDVKD. Trimming shortened V by 4 bases and J by 10 bases, and 16 bases separated the two germline ends. CDR3 sequence (DNA): TGTGCCACCAGTGACCGACAGGAGAAGGGACCCCAGCATTTT. Its protein product is CATSDRQEKGPQHF.

The chain employs TRBV2 and TRBJ1-2; D perhaps matches TRBD1 (5 bases). The CDR3 extends over 13 amino acids. V shed 4 bases and J shed 0 bases, with 6 bases lying between them. Germline V gene data show CDR1 as SNHLY and CDR2 as FYNNEI. As DNA, the CDR3 is TGTGCCAGCAGTGGACAGACTAACTATGGCTACACCTTC. Protein product: CASSGQTNYGYTF.

The CDR3 sequence is CASSTGPNQPQHF. Here the CDR3 DNA reads TGCGCCAGCAGCACCGGGCCGAATCAGCCCCAGCATTTT. This sequence joins TRBV5-1 and TRBJ1-5; D not certain. CDR3 length equals 13 residues. V was clipped by 4 bases and J by 4 bases, with 9 bases between them. Germline CDR1 is SGHRS and CDR2 is YFSETQ.

V usage is TRBV12-1 and J usage is TRBJ1-5. TRBV12-1 represents a pseudogene. CDR3 length equals 20 residues. DNA for the CDR3: TGTGCCAGCAGCTTTGTTTGGGTTATCCAGTCGGGGTATAGCAATCAGCCCCAGCATTTT. Translating it yields CASSFVWVIQSGYSNQPQHF.

The rearrangement links TRBV2 to TRBJ1-1, with unresolved D. The CDR3 runs 11 residues. Germline V lookup: CDR1 SNHLY, CDR2 FYNNEI. V was pared by 5 bases and J by 3 bases, with 4 bases between. The CDR3 spells CASSLDTEAFF. In nucleotides, the CDR3 is TGTGCCAGCAGTTTGGACACTGAAGCTTTCTTT.

V usage is TRBV4-1 and J usage is TRBJ2-3; TRBD2 matches 8 bases. V was pared by 0 bases and J by 6 bases, with 11 bases of the junction left unmatched. CDR3 length: 17 amino acids. CDR1 and CDR2 (germline): MGHRA, YSYEKL. In DNA, the CDR3 is TGCGCCAGCAGCCAAGATATTCTCGGGGGGGCATCGGATACGCAGTATTTT. Its protein is CASSQDILGGASDTQYF.

The chain uses TRBV2 and TRBJ2-7; no clear D gene. The CDR3 is made up of 12 amino acids. Germline CDR1 SNHLY, CDR2 FYNNEI. Trimming shortened V by 7 bases and J by 2 bases, and 9 bases separated the two germline ends. The CDR3 bases are TGTGCCAGCAAGCAACAGCCCTACGAGCAGTACTTC. Amino acid sequence: CASKQQPYEQYF.

This chain uses TRBV9 with TRBJ1-6, with D possibly TRBD1 on 5 matching bases. CDR1 and CDR2 (germline): SGDLS, YYNGEE. The CDR3 spans 14 residues. Trimming took off 1 base at V and 5 bases at J, with 7 bases between the two ends. The CDR3 loop is CASSVTGDNSPLHF. As DNA, the CDR3 is TGTGCCAGCAGCGTAACAGGTGATAATTCACCCCTCCACTTT.

This clone has at least ten counts. The J gene is TRBJ2-7, the V gene TRBV5-4; 9 bases fit TRBD1. In germline, CDR1 is SGHNT, CDR2 YYREEE (reference sequence). Unmatched junction bases numbered 5, after V lost 4 bases and J lost 3 bases. The CDR3 extends over 14 amino acids. The CDR3 here is CASSLRGQGYEQYF. CDR3 sequence (DNA): TGTGCCAGCAGCCTTCGGGGACAGGGCTACGAGCAGTACTTC.

The rearrangement uses TRBV2 and TRBJ1-2; the D gene is possibly TRBD1 (6 bases). The CDR3 consists of 14 residues. Germline-derived CDR1 and CDR2 are SNHLY and FYNNEI. Trimming took off 8 bases at V and 8 bases at J, with 21 bases between the two ends. CDR3 amino acids: CASSEGGTGYGYTF. In DNA form, the CDR3 reads TGTGCCAGCTCCGAAGGGGGGACGGGGTACGGCTACACCTTC.

This clone appeared a single time. The chain recombines TRBV5-1 with TRBJ2-3, with D unresolved. V lost 4 bases to trimming and J lost 2 bases, with 8 bases between them. This CDR3 comprises 13 residues. The germline gives CDR1 SGHRS, CDR2 YFSETQ. The CDR3 DNA follows: TGCGCCAGCAGCCGGGCCGTCACAGATACGCAGTATTTT. This translates into CASSRAVTDTQYF.

The chain carries TRBV3-1 (or the pseudogene TRBV3-2) and TRBJ1-1; the match to TRBD1 covers 10 bases. Germline V gives CDR1 LGHDT, CDR2 YNNKEL (reference sequence). There are 15 residues in the CDR3. The trim removed 4 bases at V and 4 bases at J, leaving 6 bases unmatched. The CDR3 DNA reads TGTGCCAGCAGCCCGACAGGGGGCGTATTCACTGAAGCTTTCTTT. Translating it yields CASSPTGGVFTEAFF.

This clone appeared once. The rearrangement uses TRBV19 and TRBJ1-2, with D unresolved. Germline V gene sequence: CDR1 LNHDA, CDR2 SQIVND (reference sequence). The CDR3 is 13 residues long. V dropped 5 bases and J dropped 4 bases, with 11 bases sitting between them. In DNA, the CDR3 is TGTGCCAGTAGTCCCCGGACTCCCTATGGCTACACCTTC. It specifies CASSPRTPYGYTF.

The chain carries TRBV2 and TRBJ1-5; perhaps TRBD1 as D (6 bases). CDR3 length equals 16 residues. Germline V gene sequence: CDR1 SNHLY, CDR2 FYNNEI. Trimming took 6 bases from V and 2 from J, leaving 17 bases between them. CDR3 coding DNA: TGTGCCAGCAGGGCCGGGACGGGGGGCGGCAATCAGCCCCAGCATTTT. This encodes CASRAGTGGGNQPQHF.

This sequence joins TRBV5-1 and TRBJ2-1; 9 bases line up with TRBD1. Germline V CDR1 and CDR2: SGHRS, YFSETQ. There are 16 residues in the CDR3. The V and J ends lost 2 bases and 7 bases, in that order; junction bases with no gene match: 10. CDR3 nucleotides: TGCGCCAGCAGCTTAACCGGACAGGGGTATAGGAATGAGCAGTTCTTC. Translation: CASSLTGQGYRNEQFF.

J is TRBJ2-2 and V is TRBV29-1, with a possible D match to TRBD2 (6 bases). This CDR3 comprises 12 residues. Germline V gives CDR1 SQVTM, CDR2 ANQGSEA. The germline V and J ends were trimmed by 6 bases and 7 bases, with 12 bases remaining between them. DNA for the CDR3: TGCAGCGTCCTGAGGGGAGGCGGGGAGCTGTTTTTT. Its protein product is CSVLRGGGELFF.

The genes are TRBV4-3 and TRBJ2-4; TRBD2 aligns across 10 bases. The germline V gene encodes CDR1 LGHNA and CDR2 YSLEER. V was clipped by 0 bases and J by 1 base; unmatched bases: 9. This CDR3 comprises 19 residues. The CDR3 coding sequence is TGCGCCAGCAGCCAAGACCCAGCGGGAGGGCCCGGGGCCAAAAACATTCAGTACTTC. The encoded protein is CASSQDPAGGPGAKNIQYF.

The V gene is TRBV3-1 (or the pseudogene TRBV3-2), the J gene TRBJ1-2; TRBD1 aligns across 7 bases. CDR3 length equals 16 residues. V gave up 4 bases and J gave up 1 base; unmatched junction bases: 9. Germline CDR1 and CDR2: LGHDT and YNNKEL (reference sequence). The CDR3 sequence is CASSPHPGQINYGYTF. CDR3 in DNA: TGTGCCAGCAGCCCTCACCCGGGACAGATTAACTATGGCTACACCTTC.